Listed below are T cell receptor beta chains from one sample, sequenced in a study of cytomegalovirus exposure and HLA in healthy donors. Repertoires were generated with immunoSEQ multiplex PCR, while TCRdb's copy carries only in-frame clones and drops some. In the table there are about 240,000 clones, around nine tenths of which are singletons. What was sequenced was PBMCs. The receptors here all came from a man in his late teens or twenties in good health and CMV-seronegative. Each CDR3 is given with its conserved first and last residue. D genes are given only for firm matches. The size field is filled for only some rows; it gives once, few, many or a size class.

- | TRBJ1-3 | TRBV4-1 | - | CASSSQQISGNTIYF | TGCGCCAGCAGCTCGCAACAGATCTCTGGAAACACCATATATTTT
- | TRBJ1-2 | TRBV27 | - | CASSPGGGASPGYTF | TGTGCCAGCAGCCCAGGTGGTGGGGCCTCTCCTGGCTACACCTTC
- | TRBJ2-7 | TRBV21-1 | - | CASSPDRGSNEQYF | TGTGCCAGCAGTCCTGACAGGGGATCTAACGAGCAGTACTTC
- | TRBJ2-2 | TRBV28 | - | CASSLVTGGYSGELFF | TGTGCCAGCAGTCTCGTGACAGGTGGTTATAGCGGGGAGCTGTTTTTT
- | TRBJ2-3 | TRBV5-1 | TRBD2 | CASSLTTSGRRPDTQYF | TGCGCCAGCAGCTTGACAACTAGCGGGAGGAGGCCAGATACGCAGTATTTT
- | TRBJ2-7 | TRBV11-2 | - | CASSLQGPEQYF | TGTGCCAGCAGCCTACAGGGCCCCGAGCAGTACTTC
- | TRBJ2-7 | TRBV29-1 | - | CSAVVGAYEQYF | TGCAGCGCCGTAGTAGGGGCCTACGAGCAGTACTTC
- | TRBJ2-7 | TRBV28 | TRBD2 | CASRAGGTPVAEQYF | TGTGCCAGCAGAGCGGGAGGGACGCCAGTGGCCGAGCAGTACTTC
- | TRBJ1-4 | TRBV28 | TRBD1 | CASSWNWGQQLMGKLFF | TGTGCCAGCAGTTGGAATTGGGGACAGCAACTAATGGGAAAACTGTTTTTT
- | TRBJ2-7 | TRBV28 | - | CASSPGYEQYF | TGTGCCAGCAGTCCGGGGTACGAGCAGTACTTC
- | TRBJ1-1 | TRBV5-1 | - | CASSLVPAEAFF | TGCGCCAGCAGCTTGGTACCGGCTGAAGCTTTCTTT
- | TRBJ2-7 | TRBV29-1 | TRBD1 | CSVVGTGGNYEQYF | TGCAGCGTTGTGGGGACAGGGGGGAACTACGAGCAGTACTTC
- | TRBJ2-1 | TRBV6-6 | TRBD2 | CASSPTSENEQFF | TGTGCCAGCAGTCCGACTAGCGAGAATGAGCAGTTCTTC
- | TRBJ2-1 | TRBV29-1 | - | CSVEASDSKYNEQFF | TGCAGCGTTGAAGCTTCGGACTCGAAATACAATGAGCAGTTCTTC
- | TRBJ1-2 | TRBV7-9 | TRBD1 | CASGKPRDREIGAGGYTF | TGTGCCAGCGGCAAGCCCCGGGACAGGGAAATAGGTGCGGGTGGCTACACCTTC
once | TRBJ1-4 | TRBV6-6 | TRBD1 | CASTLSDRGREKLFF | TGTGCCAGCACCCTAAGCGACAGGGGAAGGGAAAAACTGTTTTTT
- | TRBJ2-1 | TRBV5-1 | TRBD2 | CASSLAGTSGASSYNEQFF | TGCGCCAGCAGCTTGGCCGGGACTAGCGGGGCAAGCTCCTACAATGAGCAGTTCTTC
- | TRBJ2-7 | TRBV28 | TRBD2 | CASSARLAGVPYEQYF | TGTGCCAGCAGTGCCCGGCTAGCGGGAGTTCCCTACGAGCAGTACTTC
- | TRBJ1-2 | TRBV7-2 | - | CASNTPGGYGYTF | TGTGCCAGCAACACACCCGGAGGCTATGGCTACACCTTC
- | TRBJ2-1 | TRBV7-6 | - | CASSLEIAASFPSSYNEQFF | TGTGCCAGCAGCTTAGAAATAGCGGCGTCTTTTCCTAGCTCCTACAATGAGCAGTTCTTC
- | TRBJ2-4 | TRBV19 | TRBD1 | CASSVGTGAKNIQYF | TGTGCCAGTAGTGTGGGGACAGGGGCCAAAAACATTCAGTACTTC
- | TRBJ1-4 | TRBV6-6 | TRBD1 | CASSRGQGAHEKLFF | TGTGCCAGCAGTCGAGGACAGGGGGCCCATGAAAAACTGTTTTTT
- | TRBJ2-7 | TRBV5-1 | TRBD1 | CASNPGTGPYEQYF | TGCGCCAGCAACCCCGGGACAGGGCCCTACGAGCAGTACTTC
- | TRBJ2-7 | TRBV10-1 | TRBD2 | CAGPPGLPGLPSYEQYF | TGCGCCGGACCACCGGGACTACCGGGACTACCCTCCTACGAGCAGTACTTC
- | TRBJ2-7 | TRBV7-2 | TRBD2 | CASSPRTSGPYEQYF | TGTGCCAGCAGCCCCCGTACTAGCGGACCCTACGAGCAGTACTTC
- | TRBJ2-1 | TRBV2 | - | CAIRAQRPSYNEQFF | TGTGCCATCAGGGCCCAGCGACCCTCCTACAATGAGCAGTTCTTC
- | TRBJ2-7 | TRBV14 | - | CASRRTATYEQYF | TGTGCCAGCAGAAGGACAGCAACCTACGAGCAGTACTTC
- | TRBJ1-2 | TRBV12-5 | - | CASGRDIANYGYTF | TGTGCTAGTGGGCGAGATATAGCTAACTATGGCTACACCTTC
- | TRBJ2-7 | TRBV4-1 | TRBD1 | CASSQQPGQGPYEQYF | TGCGCCAGCAGCCAACAACCCGGACAGGGACCCTACGAGCAGTACTTC